The rows below give T cell receptor beta chains drawn from one sample of a study of blood T cell repertoires in COVID-19. Sequencing used immunoSEQ multiplex PCR; TCRdb keeps in-frame clones, though not all of them. Of around 180,000 clones in the sample, around 85% were seen once. The source material was peripheral blood. These receptors all come from an elderly woman with acute or convalescent COVID-19. Each CDR3 is given with its conserved first and last residue. D genes are given only for firm matches. Only some rows state a clone size, as once, few, many or a class for expanded clones.

TRBV14	TRBJ1-1	-	-	TGTGCCAGCAGCCAACTTCGGACAGCCAACACTGAAGCTTTCTTT	CASSQLRTANTEAFF
TRBV4-1	TRBJ1-6	-	-	TGCGCCAGCAGCCGAGGGCAGGGGATTCGGGCTTCACCCCTCCACTTT	CASSRGQGIRASPLHF
TRBV5-1	TRBJ2-5	-	-	TGCGCCAGCAGCGCCCTCGGAGGTCCAGAGACCCAGTACTTC	CASSALGGPETQYF
TRBV4-1	TRBJ2-2	-	TRBD1	TGCGCCAGCAGTACTCACAGGGGGCTAGGGGTATACACCGGGGAGCTGTTTTTT	CASSTHRGLGVYTGELFF
TRBV21-1	TRBJ1-1	-	-	TGTGCCAGCAGCAAAGTAGGAGGGCTAGGCTTCTTT	CASSKVGGLGFF
TRBV12-3/TRBV12-4	TRBJ1-2	-	TRBD1	TGTGCCAGCAGTTTGAGGGACAGGTATGGCTACACCTTC	CASSLRDRYGYTF
TRBV6-6	TRBJ2-6	-	-	TGTGCCAGCAGTCCCGGTTTCGTGGGGCTCATCCGGCCCTCTGGGGCCAACGTCCTGACTTTC	CASSPGFVGLIRPSGANVLTF
TRBV9	TRBJ1-2	-	-	TGTGCCAGCAGCGTAGATCGGGGAGGTTTGGCGGGGGGCTACTATGGCTACACCTTC	CASSVDRGGLAGGYYGYTF
TRBV4-3	TRBJ2-3	-	TRBD1	TGCGCCAGCAGCCAAGGGACAGGGATAGCAGATACGCAGTATTTT	CASSQGTGIADTQYF
TRBV7-8	TRBJ1-2	few	-	TGTGCCAGCAGCTCCCGGACAAGAAACCTGGATGGCTACACCTTC	CASSSRTRNLDGYTF
TRBV9	TRBJ1-2	-	-	TGTGCCAGCAGCGTAGTGGGAGGTTTCTATGGCTACACCTTC	CASSVVGGFYGYTF
TRBV4-3	TRBJ1-4	-	-	TGCGCCAGCAGCCAAGATCCCGACAGTCGGGTTAATGAAAAACTGTTTTTT	CASSQDPDSRVNEKLFF
TRBV11-2	TRBJ2-1	-	-	TGTGCCAGCAGGGAGCGGCTTGGGCAGTTCTTC	CASRERLGQFF
TRBV14	TRBJ2-3	-	-	TGTGCCAGCAGCCAAGATGGTGTAGCGCCCCGCTTGTATTTT	CASSQDGVAPRLYF
TRBV9	TRBJ2-1	-	-	TGTGCCAGCAGCGTAGGGGGGGTGACATCCTACAATGAGCAGTTCTTC	CASSVGGVTSYNEQFF
TRBV30	TRBJ2-7	once	TRBD1	TGTGCCTGGAGTCCACCCCCAGGGGGCTACGAGCAGTACTTC	CAWSPPPGGYEQYF
TRBV5-1	TRBJ2-7	-	-	TGCGCCAGCAGCTTGGGGGACAACTCCTACGAGCAGTACTTC	CASSLGDNSYEQYF
TRBV10-3	TRBJ2-3	-	TRBD2	TGTGCCATCAGTGAGTCGCCTAGCGGGAGTACAGATACGCAGTATTTT	CAISESPSGSTDTQYF
TRBV20-1	TRBJ2-7	-	-	TGCAGTGGGCTAGGAACCTACGAGCAGTACTTC	CSGLGTYEQYF
TRBV27	TRBJ1-1	-	-	TGTGCCAGCAGTTTCGGGAGAGGCACTGAAGCTTTCTTT	CASSFGRGTEAFF
TRBV5-4	TRBJ2-3	once	-	TGTGCCAGCAGCTCAGCCGGGAGTCTAACAGATACGCAGTATTTT	CASSSAGSLTDTQYF
TRBV6-5	TRBJ1-5	-	-	TGTGCCAGCACCCAATGGGGAGAGAGCAATCAGCCCCAGCATTTT	CASTQWGESNQPQHF